A selection of T cell receptor beta chains follows, all from one sample in a study of CD8+CD57+ T cells in acquired aplastic anemia. TCRdb called the reads again in MiXCR, with one record for every CDR3 protein. The table shows around 200,000 distinct CDR3 sequences, with about half occurring only once. Specimen: sorted CD4+, CD8+, or CD8+CD57+ T cells (not recorded which) from PBMCs. The receptor set was obtained from a human donor with aplastic anemia. Both conserved end residues are part of each CDR3. A D gene is named only where the DNA matches it firmly. Size is stated for part of the rows, as once, few or many counts, or as a class when the clone is expanded.

d_call	j_call	clone_size	v_call	cdr3_aa	cdr3_nt
-	TRBJ1-1	-	TRBV19	CASTPVRGSTEAFF	TGTGCCAGTACCCCCGTGCGGGGTAGCACTGAAGCTTTCTTT
TRBD2	TRBJ2-7	-	TRBV10-2	CASIESGGGLEQYF	TGCGCCAGCATAGAATCCGGGGGGGGCCTCGAGCAGTACTTC
TRBD1	TRBJ2-3	-	TRBV9	CASSVRQGFADTQYF	TGTGCCAGCAGCGTACGACAGGGATTCGCAGATACGCAGTATTTT
TRBD1	TRBJ1-1	-	TRBV2	CASSEASRGQGEAFF	TGTGCCAGCAGTGAAGCGTCTAGGGGGCAGGGTGAAGCTTTCTTT
-	TRBJ1-3	many	TRBV5-6	CASSLTWGGNTIYF	TGTGCCAGCAGCTTGACGTGGGGTGGAAACACCATATATTTT
TRBD2	TRBJ2-1	-	TRBV20-1	CSAKALAGGSVEQFF	TGCAGTGCTAAAGCTCTTGCGGGGGGATCGGTTGAGCAGTTCTTC
-	TRBJ2-3	many	TRBV2	CASSVRQPGADTQYF	TGTGCCAGCAGCGTCAGACAGCCCGGTGCGGATACGCAGTATTTT
TRBD2	TRBJ2-1	-	TRBV20-1	CSASGGASGRVREQFF	TGCAGTGCCTCGGGGGGGGCTAGCGGGAGGGTTCGGGAGCAGTTCTTC
TRBD1	TRBJ2-7	-	TRBV19	CASSILGTGLYEQYF	TGTGCCAGTAGTATCCTTGGGACAGGGCTCTACGAGCAGTACTTC
TRBD1	TRBJ2-7	-	TRBV7-2	CASSSPGQGDWEQYF	TGTGCCAGCAGCTCCCCGGGACAGGGAGATTGGGAGCAGTACTTC
-	TRBJ2-7	-	TRBV10-1	CASSVGIPPYEQYF	TGCGCCAGCAGTGTCGGGATACCGCCTTACGAGCAGTACTTC
TRBD2	TRBJ2-7	-	TRBV10-2	CATGVSGGFYEQYF	TGCGCCACCGGGGTTAGCGGGGGATTCTACGAGCAGTACTTC
-	TRBJ1-5	-	TRBV19	CASSLDSPNQPQHF	TGTGCCAGTAGTTTGGACAGCCCTAATCAGCCCCAGCATTTT
TRBD1	TRBJ2-3	-	TRBV5-1	CASSSGQGALSSTDTQYF	TGCGCCAGCAGCAGTGGACAGGGGGCCCTTTCTAGCACAGATACGCAGTATTTT
-	TRBJ2-1	medium-sized	TRBV15	CATSRGQSSYNEQFF	TGTGCCACCAGCAGAGGACAGTCTTCCTACAATGAGCAGTTCTTC
-	TRBJ1-4	few	TRBV4-2	CASSQDIEGSGEKLFF	TGTGCCAGCAGCCAAGATATTGAGGGATCAGGGGAAAAACTGTTTTTT
TRBD1	TRBJ1-5	many	TRBV5-1	CASSLGAGGVNQPQHF	TGCGCCAGCAGCTTGGGGGCAGGGGGTGTTAATCAGCCCCAGCATTTT
TRBD2	TRBJ2-5	many	TRBV6-1	CASTPAGGPFETQYF	TGTGCCAGCACTCCAGCGGGGGGACCCTTTGAGACCCAGTACTTC
TRBD2	TRBJ2-3	many	TRBV20-1	CSARDRGGPGTDTQYF	TGCAGTGCTAGAGATCGCGGGGGGCCTGGTACAGATACGCAGTATTTT
TRBD1	TRBJ2-3	many	TRBV12-3/TRBV12-4	CASRGQGTDTQYF	TGTGCCAGCAGGGGACAGGGCACAGATACGCAGTATTTT
-	TRBJ2-7	-	TRBV7-9	CASSLAGDGEQYF	TGTGCCAGCAGCTTAGCGGGAGACGGCGAGCAGTACTTC
TRBD1	TRBJ1-3	many	TRBV20-1	CSARETGRGNTIYF	TGCAGTGCTAGAGAGACAGGGAGGGGAAACACCATATATTTT
TRBD1	TRBJ2-1	-	TRBV24-1	CATQDRGLRNEQFF	TGTGCCACCCAGGACAGGGGTCTTCGGAATGAGCAGTTCTTC
-	TRBJ2-5	-	TRBV5-6	CASSLAPDIQETQYF	TGTGCCAGCAGCTTGGCCCCGGACATCCAAGAGACCCAGTACTTC
TRBD2	TRBJ2-3	-	TRBV27	CASSQRPISGGDTQYF	TGTGCCAGCAGTCAAAGGCCCATTAGCGGGGGGGATACGCAGTATTTT
TRBD1	TRBJ1-1	few	TRBV9	CASGGQVLNTEAFF	TGTGCCAGCGGGGGACAGGTACTGAACACTGAAGCTTTCTTT
TRBD2	TRBJ2-1	-	TRBV11-2	CASSPPGLAGDEQFF	TGTGCCAGCAGCCCTCCGGGACTAGCGGGAGATGAGCAGTTCTTC
-	TRBJ2-7	-	TRBV24-1	CATSDLGGLEQYF	TGTGCCACCAGTGATTTAGGGGGTCTCGAGCAGTACTTC
-	TRBJ2-5	many	TRBV10-3	CAISGSAETQYF	TGTGCCATCAGTGGTTCAGCAGAGACCCAGTACTTC
TRBD2	TRBJ2-7	-	TRBV5-5	CASSLASSGAYEQYF	TGTGCCAGCAGCTTGGCATCTAGCGGGGCCTACGAGCAGTACTTC
TRBD2	TRBJ2-7	few	TRBV20-1	CSAQRRGGWNEQYF	TGCAGTGCCCAACGACGGGGGGGCTGGAACGAGCAGTACTTC
-	TRBJ2-3	-	TRBV10-1	CASSEEGSGTDTQYF	TGCGCCAGCAGTGAGGAGGGGAGCGGGACAGATACGCAGTATTTT
-	TRBJ2-1	-	TRBV12-3/TRBV12-4	CAISDKTPGDEQFF	TGTGCCATCAGTGATAAAACCCCCGGCGATGAGCAGTTCTTC
TRBD1	TRBJ2-7	-	TRBV24-1	CATSSPTGLGGQYF	TGTGCCACCAGTTCTCCGACAGGGTTGGGTGGGCAGTACTTC
TRBD1	TRBJ1-1	-	TRBV7-6	CASSFDRDTEAFF	TGTGCCAGCAGCTTTGACAGGGACACTGAAGCTTTCTTT
-	TRBJ1-5	-	TRBV10-1	CASSESMTADRNQPQHF	TGCGCCAGCAGTGAGTCTATGACAGCCGATCGCAATCAGCCCCAGCATTTT
TRBD1	TRBJ1-2	-	TRBV11-2	CASSARRGQANYGYTF	TGTGCCAGCAGTGCTAGAAGGGGACAGGCTAACTATGGCTACACCTTC
-	TRBJ1-3	many	TRBV6-1	CASKSLGKEAGNTIYF	TGTGCCAGCAAGAGTCTAGGGAAAGAAGCTGGAAACACCATATATTTT
TRBD1	TRBJ1-5	-	TRBV2	CASSVVAGQGAGQPQHF	TGTGCCAGCAGTGTTGTCGCGGGACAGGGGGCAGGACAGCCCCAGCATTTT
TRBD1	TRBJ1-2	once	TRBV9	CASSVPGDSGYTF	TGTGCCAGCAGCGTCCCTGGGGACAGTGGCTACACCTTC
-	TRBJ2-1	many	TRBV7-3	CASSPTGQSNEQFF	TGTGCCAGCAGCCCGACGGGACAATCCAATGAGCAGTTCTTC
-	TRBJ2-1	few	TRBV10-1	CASSGGHLGNEQFF	TGCGCCAGCAGTGGAGGCCACCTCGGCAATGAGCAGTTCTTC
-	TRBJ2-6	once	TRBV10-3	CATGSSSGANVLTF	TGTGCCACCGGGTCTAGCTCTGGGGCCAACGTCCTGACTTTC
-	TRBJ1-1	few	TRBV6-2/TRBV6-3	CASTVRGVDTEAFF	TGTGCCAGCACCGTAAGAGGGGTTGACACTGAAGCTTTCTTT
-	TRBJ1-5	-	TRBV7-9	CASSLNRGHQHF	TGTGCCAGCAGCTTGAATAGGGGACACCAGCATTTT
-	TRBJ2-6	-	TRBV10-2	CASGPWTSPLSGANVLTF	TGCGCCAGCGGACCATGGACATCGCCTCTCTCTGGGGCCAACGTCCTGACTTTC
-	TRBJ1-3	few	TRBV18	CASSPQGVGAGNTIYF	TGTGCCAGCTCACCACAGGGGGTAGGCGCTGGAAACACCATATATTTT
TRBD2	TRBJ2-1	few	TRBV24-1	CATRGGGLAHEQFF	TGTGCCACCAGGGGAGGGGGACTAGCTCATGAGCAGTTCTTC
-	TRBJ1-1	many	TRBV11-3	CASSFGGNTEAFF	TGTGCCAGCAGCTTCGGGGGGAACACTGAAGCTTTCTTT
-	TRBJ1-5	-	TRBV24-1	CATSERGGNQPQHF	TGTGCCACCAGTGAACGGGGGGGTAATCAGCCCCAGCATTTT
TRBD1	TRBJ1-1	-	TRBV24-1	CATSDSATGGTEAFF	TGTGCCACCAGTGATTCAGCCACAGGGGGCACTGAAGCTTTCTTT
-	TRBJ1-2	-	TRBV10-2	CASSEIGQGFGYTF	TGCGCCAGCAGTGAAATAGGCCAGGGATTCGGCTACACCTTC
TRBD1	TRBJ1-4	-	TRBV12-3/TRBV12-4	CASRPQGVTNEKLFF	TGTGCCAGCAGACCACAGGGGGTTACTAATGAAAAACTGTTTTTT